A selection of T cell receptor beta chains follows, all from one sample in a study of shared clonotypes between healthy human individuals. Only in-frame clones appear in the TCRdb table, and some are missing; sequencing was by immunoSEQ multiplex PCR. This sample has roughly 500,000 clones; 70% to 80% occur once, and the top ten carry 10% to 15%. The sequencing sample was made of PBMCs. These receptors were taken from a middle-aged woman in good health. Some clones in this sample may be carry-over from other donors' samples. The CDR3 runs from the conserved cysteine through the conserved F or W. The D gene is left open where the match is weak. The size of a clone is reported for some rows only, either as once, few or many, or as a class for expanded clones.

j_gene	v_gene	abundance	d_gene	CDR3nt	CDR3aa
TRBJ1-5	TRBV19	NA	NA	TGTGCCAGTAGGGGGCAGCTGAATCAGCCCCAGCATTTT	CASRGQLNQPQHF
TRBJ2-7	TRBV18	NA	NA	TGTGCCAGCTCACCACGAGGGGCACGGGACGAGCAGTACTTC	CASSPRGARDEQYF
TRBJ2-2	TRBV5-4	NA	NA	TGTGCCAGCAGCTCGGGACTCCCCACCGGGGAGCTGTTTTTT	CASSSGLPTGELFF
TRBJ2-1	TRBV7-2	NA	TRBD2	TGTGCCAGCAGGCCGCCGGGACTAGCGGGCAATGAGCAGTTCTTC	CASRPPGLAGNEQFF
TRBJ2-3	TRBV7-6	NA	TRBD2	TGTGCCAGCAGCCTCTTCCCTAGCGGGAGTACAGATACGCAGTATTTT	CASSLFPSGSTDTQYF
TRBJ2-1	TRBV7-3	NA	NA	TGTGCCAGCAGCCAACGGGGCGGCTCCTACAATGAGCAGTTCTTC	CASSQRGGSYNEQFF
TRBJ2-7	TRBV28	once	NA	TGTGCCAGCAGTGCCCCCGGGACCGCGTACGAGCAGTACTTC	CASSAPGTAYEQYF
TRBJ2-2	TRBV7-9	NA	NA	TGTGCCAGCGGCTTGGGGGTTTCCGGGGAGCTGTTTTTT	CASGLGVSGELFF
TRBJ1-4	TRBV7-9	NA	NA	TGTGCCAGCAGCCCCTCATGGGCCGGGACCACTAATGAAAAACTGTTTTTT	CASSPSWAGTTNEKLFF
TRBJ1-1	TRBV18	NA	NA	TGTGCCAGCTCAGGGGGGGACGGGCGTGAAGCTTTCTTT	CASSGGDGREAFF
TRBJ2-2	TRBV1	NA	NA	TGCACCAGCACTTTAAACGGGACTAGCGTCGCCGGGGAGCTGTTTTTT	CTSTLNGTSVAGELFF
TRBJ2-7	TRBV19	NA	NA	TGTGCCAGTAGTATATCAGGGAACTCCTACGAGCAGTACTTC	CASSISGNSYEQYF
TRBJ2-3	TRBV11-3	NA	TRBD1	TGTGCCAGCAGCTTAGGAGGGACAGGGGGCGTGAATACGCAGTATTTT	CASSLGGTGGVNTQYF
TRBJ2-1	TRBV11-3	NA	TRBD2	TGTGCCAGCAGCTTGTTTAGCGGGAGTGGTAATGAGCAGTTCTTC	CASSLFSGSGNEQFF
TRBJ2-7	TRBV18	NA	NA	TGTGCCAGCTCACGGGCGGCCGACGAGCAGTACTTC	CASSRAADEQYF
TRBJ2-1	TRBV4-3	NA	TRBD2	TGCGCCAGCAGCCAAGATTTCCGATCGGGGGGAGCCGAGCAGTTCTTC	CASSQDFRSGGAEQFF
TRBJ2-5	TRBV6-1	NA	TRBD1	TGTGCCAGCACCTCCACGGACAGGGTGGAGACCCAGTACTTC	CASTSTDRVETQYF
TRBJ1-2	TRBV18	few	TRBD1	TGTGCCAGCTCACCAGAGGGGGCAGAAAACTATGGCTACACCTTC	CASSPEGAENYGYTF
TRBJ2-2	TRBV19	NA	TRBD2	TGTGCCAGTAGCCCTCGACTAGCGGGAGAGGGGGGGGAGCTGTTTTTT	CASSPRLAGEGGELFF
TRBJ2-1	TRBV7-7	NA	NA	TGTGCTAGCAGCTTAGCTCTCGACTCCTACAATGAGCAGTTCTTC	CASSLALDSYNEQFF
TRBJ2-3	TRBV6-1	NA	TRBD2	TGTGCCAGCAGTGAAACCCTAGCGGGAGGCACAGATACGCAGTATTTT	CASSETLAGGTDTQYF
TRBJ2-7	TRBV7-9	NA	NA	TGTGCCAGCAGCCAGTTCCGAGGGTTCGGCGAGCAGTACTTC	CASSQFRGFGEQYF
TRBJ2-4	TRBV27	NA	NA	TGTGCCAGCAGTGGAGGGGGGGACATTCAGTACTTC	CASSGGGDIQYF
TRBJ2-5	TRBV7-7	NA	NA	TGTGCCAGCAGCTTAGGAAGGGTCCAAGAGACCCAGTACTTC	CASSLGRVQETQYF
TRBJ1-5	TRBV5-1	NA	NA	TGCGCCAGCAGGGAGGACACAACCAATCAGCCCCAGCATTTT	CASREDTTNQPQHF
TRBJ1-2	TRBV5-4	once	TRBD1	TGTGCCAGCAGCTTGGGTCCCGGGACAGACTATGGCTACACCTTC	CASSLGPGTDYGYTF
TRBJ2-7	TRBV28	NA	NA	TGTGCCAGCAGTTTAAGAGGGGGGGCCGGCGAGCAGTACTTC	CASSLRGGAGEQYF
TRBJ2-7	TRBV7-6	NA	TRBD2	TGTGCCAGCAGCGGAGCGGGGGGCTTCAACGAGCAGTACTTC	CASSGAGGFNEQYF
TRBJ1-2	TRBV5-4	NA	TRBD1	TGTGCCAGCAGCTTGGAGACAGGGGGCCATGGCTACACCTTC	CASSLETGGHGYTF
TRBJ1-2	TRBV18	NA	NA	TGTGCCAGCTCACCGGCGGACCGGTATGGCTACACCTTC	CASSPADRYGYTF
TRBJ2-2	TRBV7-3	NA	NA	TGTGCCAGCAGCCTCCTCGGGCCAAGCTCCTTAGGGACCGGGGAGCTGTTTTTT	CASSLLGPSSLGTGELFF
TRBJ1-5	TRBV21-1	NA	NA	TGTGCCAGCAGCAAAGGGGGTAATCAGCCCCAGCATTTT	CASSKGGNQPQHF
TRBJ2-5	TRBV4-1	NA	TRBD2	TGCGCCAGCAGCCAAGGGACGGCCGCGCAGCGGGAGAAGGAGACCCAGTACTTC	CASSQGTAAQREKETQYF
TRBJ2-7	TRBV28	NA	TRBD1	TGTGCCAGCAGCCATTACAGGGGGAGCTCCTACGAGCAGTACTTC	CASSHYRGSSYEQYF
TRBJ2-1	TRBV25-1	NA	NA	TGTGCCAGCAGTGAATTAGGTCAGGGTGGGAATGAGCAGTTCTTC	CASSELGQGGNEQFF
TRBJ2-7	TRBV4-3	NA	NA	TGCGCCAGCAGCCAAGAAGGCACCTACGAGCAGTACTTC	CASSQEGTYEQYF
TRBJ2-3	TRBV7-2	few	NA	TGTGCCAGCAGCCCCGGAGGCTATTCTACGCAGTATTTT	CASSPGGYSTQYF
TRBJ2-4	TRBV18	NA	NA	TGTGCCAGCTCAACTTCCGTCCTACACCCCAAAAACATTCAGTACTTC	CASSTSVLHPKNIQYF
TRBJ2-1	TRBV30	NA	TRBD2	TGTGCCTGGAGTAGAGGGGCTAGCGGAAATGAGCAGTTCTTC	CAWSRGASGNEQFF
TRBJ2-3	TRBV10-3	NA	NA	TGTGCCATCGGTCTTGGCGGATTTAGCACAGATACGCAGTATTTT	CAIGLGGFSTDTQYF
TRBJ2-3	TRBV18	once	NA	TGTGCCAGCTCACCACCGCGCCAAGAGGAGTATACGCAGTATTTT	CASSPPRQEEYTQYF
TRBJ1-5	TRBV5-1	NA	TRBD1	TGCGCCAGCAGCCCGGGACAGCCAAATCAGCCCCAGCATTTT	CASSPGQPNQPQHF
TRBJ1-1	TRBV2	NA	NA	TGTGCCAGCAGCCAGAGAGGGTGGGGGGCGTCGGCTTTCTTT	CASSQRGWGASAFF
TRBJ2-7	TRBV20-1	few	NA	TGCAGTGCCCACCTCTTTCCCGAGCAGTACTTC	CSAHLFPEQYF
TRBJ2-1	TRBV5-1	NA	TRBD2	TGCGCCAGCAGCTTGGTACTAGCGGGAGGCCGGAGTGAGCAGTTCTTC	CASSLVLAGGRSEQFF
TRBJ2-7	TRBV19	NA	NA	TGTGCCAGTAGCACCGGAAGCAGGGACTACGAGCAGTACTTC	CASSTGSRDYEQYF
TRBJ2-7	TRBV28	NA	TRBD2	TGTGCCAGCAGTTCCCCGGGCGGGAGGGGCGAGCAGTACTTC	CASSSPGGRGEQYF
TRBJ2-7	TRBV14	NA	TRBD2	TGTGCCAGCACCAGCACTAGCGGGAAGACCTACGAGCAGTACTTC	CASTSTSGKTYEQYF
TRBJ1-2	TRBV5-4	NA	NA	TGTGCCAGCAGCGCCCGTTCGGGGGGAATTAACTATGGCTACACCTTC	CASSARSGGINYGYTF
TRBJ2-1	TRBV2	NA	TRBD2	TGTGCCAGCGGAGCGGGAGCCCTCAATGAGCAGTTCTTC	CASGAGALNEQFF
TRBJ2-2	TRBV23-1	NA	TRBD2	TGCGCCAGCAGTCAACGCGGGACTAGCGGGTGCTACACCGGGGAGCTGTTTTTT	CASSQRGTSGCYTGELFF
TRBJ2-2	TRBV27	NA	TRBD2	TGTGCCAGCGCTAGTACTAGCGGGAGTGGGGAGCTGTTTTTT	CASASTSGSGELFF
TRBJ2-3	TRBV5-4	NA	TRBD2	TGTGCCAGCAGCTTGGAGGCGGGAGAAGGTTCCGATACGCAGTATTTT	CASSLEAGEGSDTQYF